The 32 T cell receptor beta chains reported below all come from one sample, sequenced in a study of blood T cells in healthy people across ages. It was with a sample-barcoded 5' primer and a J-beta primer mix that a second PCR of about 7 to 12 cycles was run. MiXCR, run by TCRdb on the 5' RACE reads, gives a single entry per CDR3 protein. The table has about 780,000 distinct CDR3 sequences, around half seen once. Sequenced sample: blood. These receptors were obtained from a man older than 75 in good health.

As to this clonotype: A much larger clone differs by one base, so this may be a read error. V gene TRBV18 combines with J gene TRBJ2-1; D not resolved. Germline V gene sequence: CDR1 KGHSH, CDR2 LQKENI. CDR3 length: 13 amino acids. CDR3 DNA: TGTGCCAACTCAGCAGGATCCTACAATGAGCAGTTCTTC. Translating it yields CANSAGSYNEQFF. The full variable domain, completed using reference TRBV18 and TRBJ2-1, is NAGVMQNPRHLVRRRGQEARLRCSPMKGHSHVYWYRQLPEEGLKFMVYLQKENIIDESGMPKERFSAEFPKEGPSILRIQQVVRGDSAAYFCANSAGSYNEQFFGPGTRLTVL.

The chain has TRBV27 and TRBJ2-5; D is ambiguous. The germline V gene encodes CDR1 MNHEY and CDR2 SMNVEV (reference sequence). The V end lost 6 bases, the J end lost 11 bases, and 19 bases lay between the germline ends. This CDR3 is 13 amino acids long. The CDR3 loop reads CASSSPSSREQYF. The CDR3 DNA follows: TGTGCCAGCAGCTCCCCCAGTTCACGAGAGCAGTACTTC.

The genes are TRBV9 and TRBJ2-1, with D tentatively TRBD2 (7 bases). There are 17 residues in the CDR3. Germline loops: CDR1 SGDLS, CDR2 YYNGEE. Trimming took 4 bases from V and 9 from J, leaving 26 bases between them. CDR3 DNA: TGTGCCAGCAGCTCCCGAAGGGGGAGCGGGGTCGTCCCTGAGCAGTTCTTC. It encodes CASSSRRGSGVVPEQFF. The full variable domain, with the rest looked up from reference TRBV9 and TRBJ2-1, is DSGVTQTPKHLITATGQRVTLRCSPRSGDLSVYWYQQSLDQGLQFLIQYYNGEERAKGNILERFSAQQFPDLHSELNLSSLELGDSALYFCASSSRRGSGVVPEQFFGPGTRLTVL.

This clonotype was seen a few times. This chain joins TRBV20-1 and TRBJ2-3; 16 bases agree with TRBD2. Trimming removed 6 bases from V and 8 bases from J; junction bases left unmatched: 11. The germline gives CDR1 DFQATT, CDR2 SNEGSKA (reference sequence). The CDR3 consists of 16 residues. In DNA form, the CDR3 reads TGCAGTGCCCCTGGAGGGACTAGCGGGAGGGGGCCTACGCAGTATTTT. The encoded protein is CSAPGGTSGRGPTQYF.

This clonotype has ten or more counts. The chain links TRBV29-1 to TRBJ2-5; D is perhaps TRBD2 (7 bases). The CDR3 has 15 amino acids. The V gene lost 6 bases and the J gene lost 5 bases, with 22 bases spanning the gap. The germline gives CDR1 SQVTM, CDR2 ANQGSEA. CDR3 protein: CSVATDRGAWETQYF. As DNA, the CDR3 is TGCAGCGTCGCCACGGATCGGGGGGCATGGGAGACCCAGTACTTC.

In this sample, this clonotype turned up a few times. The rearrangement joins TRBV20-1 to TRBJ2-5, with D perhaps being TRBD1 or TRBD2 (6 bases each). The CDR3 consists of 12 residues. Trimming pared 5 bases from V and 13 bases from J, leaving 20 bases between. The germline V gene has CDR1 DFQATT and CDR2 SNEGSKA (reference sequence). As DNA, the CDR3 is TGCAGTGCTGGCAGGGGAGGAGGGCCGACGTACTTC. Translation: CSAGRGGGPTYF.

The J gene is TRBJ2-7, the V gene TRBV3-1, with TRBD2 identical over 8 bases. V gave up 8 bases and J gave up 4 bases; unmatched junction bases: 7. Per the germline V gene, CDR1 is LGHDT and CDR2 is YNNKEL (reference sequence). This CDR3 comprises 13 residues. DNA for the CDR3: TGTGCCAGCGGACGGCGGGGGGATTACGAGCAGTACTTC. This gives the protein CASGRRGDYEQYF.

The chain carries TRBV7-9 and TRBJ1-2; D is unresolved. The CDR3 is made up of 14 amino acids. Germline CDR1 is SEHNR and CDR2 is FQNEAQ (reference sequence). With 5 bases removed from V and 0 bases from J, the gap between germline ends came to 10 bases. The CDR3 region is CASSPYPANYGYTF. CDR3 sequence (DNA): TGTGCCAGCAGCCCCTATCCGGCTAACTATGGCTACACCTTC.

This clonotype came up a few times. This sequence joins TRBV20-1 and TRBJ1-2; D gene unclear. Trimming cost V 6 bases and J 3 bases, with 20 bases left between them. The CDR3 totals 15 residues. Germline CDR1 DFQATT, CDR2 SNEGSKA (reference sequence). The CDR3 region has the DNA TGCAGTGCCATAGAGGAGGATCTCTCTCACTATGGCTACACCTTC. Translation: CSAIEEDLSHYGYTF.

CDR3 amino acids: CASSYLDSRKGGYTF. The DNA of the CDR3 is TGTGCCAGCAGCTACCTGGACAGCCGCAAGGGTGGCTACACCTTC. The rearrangement links TRBV7-2 to TRBJ1-2; D may be TRBD1 (6 bases). Trimming removed 4 bases from V and 7 bases from J, with 19 bases in between. The CDR3 extends over 15 amino acids. Germline CDR1 reads SGHTA; CDR2 reads FQGNSA. Using reference TRBV7-2 and TRBJ1-2 for the parts outside the CDR3, the full variable domain is GAGVSQSPSNKVTEKGKDVELRCDPISGHTALYWYRQSLGQGLEFLIYFQGNSAPDKSGLPSDRFSAERTGGSVSTLTIQRTQQEDSAVYLCASSYLDSRKGGYTFGSGTRLTVV.

This CDR3 is CAWSVLGRAYGYTF. DNA for the CDR3: TGTGCCTGGAGTGTACTTGGCCGGGCCTATGGCTACACCTTC. J is TRBJ1-2 and V is TRBV30; D not certain. Looked up from germline, CDR1 is GTSNPN and CDR2 is SVGIG (reference sequence). Trimming removed 0 bases from V and 4 bases from J, with 12 bases in between. CDR3 size: 14 residues.

The table lists this clonotype with a count of one. CDR3 DNA: TGCAGCGGTAAACTAGCGGGAGGGGACAATGAGCAGTACTTC. It specifies CSGKLAGGDNEQYF. The chain combines TRBV29-1 with TRBJ2-1; 13 nucleotides align to TRBD2. Judging by the DNA end, TRBJ2-7 fits better; the J call may be wrong. CDR3 length equals 14 residues. Germline CDR1 SQVTM, CDR2 ANQGSEA.

The rearrangement links TRBV11-2 to TRBJ2-3; perhaps TRBD2 as D (6 bases). Germline CDR1 reads SGHAT; CDR2 reads FQNNGV. V was pared by 1 base and J by 2 bases, with 10 bases between. This CDR3 has 15 amino acids. In nucleotides, the CDR3 is TGTGCCAGCAGCTTAGTGGCTAGCGACACAGATACGCAGTATTTT. Translating gives CASSLVASDTDTQYF. The variable domain in full, completed from reference TRBV11-2 and TRBJ2-3, reads EAGVAQSPRYKIIEKRQSVAFWCNPISGHATLYWYQQILGQGPKLLIQFQNNGVVDDSQLPKDRFSAERLKGVDSTLKIQPAKLEDSAVYLCASSLVASDTDTQYFGPGTRLTVL.

The chain recombines TRBV7-2 with TRBJ2-7, with TRBD2 matching 7 bases. J gave up 7 bases and V 4 bases, and 13 bases lay outside the gene matches. Per the germline V gene, CDR1 is SGHTA and CDR2 is FQGNSA. This CDR3 region has 15 residues. The chain's CDR3 is CTSSSPSGTYNEQYF. The CDR3 DNA reads as TGTACCAGCAGCTCCCCTAGCGGCACCTACAATGAGCAGTACTTC.

This rearrangement joins TRBV12-3 or TRBV12-4 to TRBJ2-3; 7 bases are shared with TRBD2. The CDR3 sequence is 17 residues long. Germline trimming cut 7 bases from V and 1 base from J; bases unmatched to any gene: 14. CDR3 DNA sequence: TGTGCCAGCAATTGGGGCCGGGTAGCGGGTGGCACAGATACGCAGTATTTT. This translates into CASNWGRVAGGTDTQYF.

In this sample, this clonotype turned up a few times. This chain uses TRBV12-3 or TRBV12-4 with TRBJ1-2; 10 positions agree with TRBD1. V lost 7 bases and J lost 8; bases outside the gene matches: 7. This CDR3 contains 13 residues. The DNA for the CDR3 is TGTGCCAGCACCCCTGGGACAGGGGTAGGCTACACCTTC. The encoded protein is CASTPGTGVGYTF.

This clonotype was detected only a few times. V and J are TRBV19 and TRBJ2-3, with D hard to call. Germline CDR1 LNHDA, CDR2 SQIVND (reference sequence). There are 14 residues in the CDR3. V was clipped by 6 bases and J by 1 base, with 11 bases between them. CDR3 amino acids: CASSPSTGTDTQYF. The CDR3 nucleotides read TGTGCCAGTAGCCCGAGTACCGGCACAGATACGCAGTATTTT.

This clonotype was seen repeatedly, ten times or more. The chain recombines TRBV9 with TRBJ2-4; possible D gene TRBD2, 6 bases. The CDR3 sequence is 13 residues long. Germline CDR1 SGDLS, CDR2 YYNGEE. V was shortened by 1 base and J by 5 bases, with 7 bases between the two germline ends. The DNA of the CDR3 is TGTGCCAGCAGCGTAACGGGAGAAAACATTCAGTACTTC. Its translation: CASSVTGENIQYF.

This clonotype has more than one count but fewer than ten. This rearrangement joins TRBV7-2 to TRBJ2-1; a weak D match, TRBD2 (6 bases). There are 15 residues in the CDR3. Germline lookup yields CDR1 SGHTA and CDR2 FQGNSA. Trimming pared 5 bases from V and 10 bases from J, leaving 21 bases between. The CDR3 loop is CASSSQDYPVWEQFF. The DNA of the CDR3 is TGTGCCAGCAGCAGCCAGGACTACCCGGTCTGGGAGCAGTTCTTC.

The chain is built from TRBV27 and TRBJ2-3, with D uncertain. The CDR3 has 15 amino acids. Germline assignment: CDR1 MNHEY and CDR2 SMNVEV (reference sequence). V was pared by 5 bases and J by 0 bases, with 12 bases between. The CDR3 sequence is CASSPSGVSTDTQYF. The CDR3 bases are TGTGCCAGCAGTCCAAGTGGCGTTAGCACAGATACGCAGTATTTT.

The chain is built from TRBV12-3 or TRBV12-4 and TRBJ2-5, with 12 bases aligning to TRBD1. Losses at the gene ends were 4 bases for V and 11 bases for J; bases not matched to a gene: 8. This CDR3 has 14 amino acids. CDR3: CASSWGQGAREQYF. CDR3 DNA: TGTGCCAGCAGTTGGGGACAGGGGGCAAGGGAGCAGTACTTC.

J is TRBJ2-3 and V is TRBV4-2; 8 bases agree with TRBD2. The J segment lost 5 bases and the V segment lost 4 bases, leaving 17 bases of the junction unmatched. The CDR3 is 18 amino acids. Germline V gene sequence: CDR1 LGHNA, CDR2 YNFKEQ. The CDR3 sequence is CASSRGGRRVAGRDTQYF. The CDR3 DNA reads as TGTGCCAGCAGCCGAGGTGGGCGTCGTGTAGCGGGAAGAGATACGCAGTATTTT.

In its sample, this clonotype was seen a few times. The chain has TRBV2 and TRBJ2-5, with TRBD2 identical over 13 bases. The V and J ends lost 1 base and 1 base, in that order; junction bases with no gene match: 3. The CDR3 length is 17 residues. Germline V gives CDR1 SNHLY, CDR2 FYNNEI. CDR3 in amino acids: CASSEGGTSGIQETQYF. For the CDR3, the DNA is TGTGCCAGCAGTGAAGGGGGGACTAGCGGGATCCAAGAGACCCAGTACTTC.

This rearrangement joins TRBV29-1 to TRBJ2-5; D may be TRBD1 (6 bases). The better agreement between TRBJ2-1 and the DNA end casts doubt on the J call. The CDR3 spans 15 residues. Looked up from germline, CDR1 is SQVTM and CDR2 is ANQGSEA. The DNA of the CDR3 is TGCAGCGTTGAAGGGGCACGACAGGTTCAAGAGACCCAGTTCTTC. Translating it yields CSVEGARQVQETQFF.

Of note for this clonotype: Compared with germline, one end of the junction differs, possibly owing to a read error. The chain combines TRBV7-2 with TRBJ2-3; D is undetermined. The germline V gene has CDR1 SGHTA and CDR2 FQGNSA. This CDR3 contains 18 residues. The CDR3 DNA reads as TGTGCCAGTAGCTTAGTGGCCGTGGGGTTAGGCCCCACAGATACGCAGTATTTT. It codes for CASSLVAVGLGPTDTQYF. Full variable domain (missing parts from reference TRBV7-2 and TRBJ2-3): GAGVSQSPSNKVTEKGKDVELRCDPISGHTALYWYRQSLGQGLEFLIYFQGNSAPDKSGLPSDRFSAERTGGSVSTLTIQRTQQEDSAVYLCASSLVAVGLGPTDTQYFGPGTRLTVL.

This clonotype came up a few times. V is TRBV2 and J is TRBJ2-3; D remains unclear. Trimming left V 4 bases short and J 4 bases short, with 9 bases between. The CDR3 covers 13 residues. CDR1 and CDR2 from the germline V gene are SNHLY and FYNNEI. The CDR3 nucleotides read TGTGCCAGCAGTGTGGCGGTCGCAGATACGCAGTATTTT. Protein: CASSVAVADTQYF.

The rearrangement uses TRBV18 and TRBJ1-1; D not certain. V was trimmed by 3 bases and J by 0 bases, leaving 14 bases between them. The CDR3 is made up of 16 amino acids. Germline CDR1 and CDR2: KGHSH and LQKENI. The CDR3 region has the DNA TGTGCCAGCTCACCTACGGACGGGAGAATGAACACTGAAGCTTTCTTT. This encodes CASSPTDGRMNTEAFF.

The sample holds many counts of this clonotype. J is TRBJ2-7 and V is TRBV7-3, with D possibly matching TRBD2 (5 bases). This CDR3 is 14 amino acids long. The ends were cut back, 2 bases at V and 2 bases at J, with 10 bases in the middle. Germline CDR1 SGHTA, CDR2 FQGTGA. The CDR3 spells CASSLGSGTYEQYF. Written as DNA, the CDR3 is TGTGCCAGCAGCTTAGGGTCGGGGACCTACGAGCAGTACTTC.

This clonotype appeared once. The J gene is TRBJ2-3, the V gene TRBV20-1; TRBD2 matches at 10 bases. Germline trimming cut 5 bases from V and 8 bases from J; bases unmatched to any gene: 10. CDR1 is DFQATT and CDR2 is SNEGSKA in the germline V gene (reference sequence). The CDR3 is 14 amino acids. Here the CDR3 DNA reads TGCAGTGCTCTAAGCGGGAGGGATTGGAGTACGCAGTATTTT. Amino acid sequence: CSALSGRDWSTQYF.

This chain joins TRBV2 and TRBJ2-7; D is ambiguous. Trimming took 1 base from V and 6 from J, leaving 10 bases between them. Germline V CDR1 and CDR2: SNHLY, FYNNEI. This CDR3 has 13 residues. CDR3 sequence reads: CASSEVGYGEQYF. DNA for the CDR3: TGTGCCAGCAGTGAAGTGGGGTACGGCGAGCAGTACTTC.

This chain joins TRBV29-1 and TRBJ1-1; D ambiguous. In germline, CDR1 is SQVTM, CDR2 ANQGSEA. The CDR3 has 14 amino acids. Trimming left V 3 bases short and J 3 bases short, with 14 bases between. The CDR3 region has the DNA TGCAGCGTTGACGGGAAACAGAAATACACTGAAGCTTTCTTT. It specifies CSVDGKQKYTEAFF. The full variable domain, in which reference TRBV29-1 and TRBJ1-1 provide the parts outside the CDR3, is SAVISQKPSRDICQRGTSLTIQCQVDSQVTMMFWYRQQPGQSLTLIATANQGSEATYESGFVIDKFPISRPNLTFSTLTVSNMSPEDSSIYLCSVDGKQKYTEAFFGQGTRLTVV.

V is TRBV6-5 and J is TRBJ1-2; D might be TRBD1 (6 bases). V was pared by 6 bases and J by 8 bases, with 16 bases between. The CDR3 is made up of 13 amino acids. Germline CDR1 is MNHEY and CDR2 is SVGAGI. The CDR3 nucleotides are TGTGCCAGCAGCTTCACAGGGAAAAGAGGCTACACCTTC. Protein product: CASSFTGKRGYTF.